The 26 T cell receptor beta chains reported below all come from one sample, sequenced in a study of T cell responses to AZD1222 COVID-19 vaccine. The assay was immunoSEQ multiplex PCR, and TCRdb's table has in-frame clones only and misses some. The sample contains under 60,000 clones, around 80% of which appear only once. The sample consisted of peripheral blood, taken on day 0 of AZD1222 vaccination. Receptors originate from an adult in good health.

This clone was detected once. V gene TRBV2 combines with J gene TRBJ1-5, with no clear D. V lost 4 bases to trimming and J lost 4 bases, with 11 bases between them. CDR3 length: 14 amino acids. Germline lookup yields CDR1 SNHLY and CDR2 FYNNEI. CDR3 DNA sequence: TGTGCCAGCAGTGGCGTCGTTAGGAATCAGCCCCAGCATTTT. This codes for CASSGVVRNQPQHF.

This clone showed up just once. V is TRBV6-5 and J is TRBJ1-3; no clear D. The CDR3 spans 13 residues. Germline CDR1 MNHEY, CDR2 SVGAGI. V was cut by 5 bases and J by 0 bases, with 5 bases left in between. The CDR3 is CASSQPSGNTIYF. The CDR3 DNA sequence: TGTGCCAGCAGTCAACCCTCTGGAAACACCATATATTTT.

V usage is TRBV2 and J usage is TRBJ1-2; no definite D call. The CDR3 runs 16 residues. Germline V CDR1 and CDR2: SNHLY, FYNNEI. The V end was cut by 10 bases, the J end by 4 bases, with 25 bases between. The CDR3 here is CAKSASTGFDGYGYTF. The CDR3 bases are TGTGCCAAAAGCGCCTCCACGGGCTTTGATGGCTATGGCTACACCTTC.

V usage is TRBV5-4 and J usage is TRBJ2-2, with 12 nucleotides matching TRBD2. J lost 2 bases, V lost 4 bases, and 3 bases had no gene match. Germline assignment: CDR1 SGHNT and CDR2 YYREEE (reference sequence). This CDR3 contains 16 residues. CDR3: CASSPGLAGNTGELFF. For the CDR3, the DNA is TGTGCCAGCAGCCCGGGACTAGCGGGCAACACCGGGGAGCTGTTTTTT.

The V call is TRBV6-5, the J call TRBJ2-5; TRBD1 is a possible D gene (7 bases). V lost 6 bases and J lost 5, with 13 bases in between. Germline V gene sequence: CDR1 MNHEY, CDR2 SVGAGI. This CDR3 is 13 amino acids long. The CDR3 is CASSDRAGETQYF. The CDR3 bases are TGTGCCAGCAGCGACAGGGCGGGGGAGACCCAGTACTTC.

The chain recombines TRBV18 with TRBJ1-5; tentatively, D is TRBD1 (5 bases). Germline CDR1 is KGHSH and CDR2 is LQKENI. Trimming left V 3 bases short and J 4 bases short, with 13 bases between. There are 15 residues in the CDR3. The chain's CDR3 is CASSPGAGANQPQHF. For the CDR3, the DNA is TGTGCCAGCTCACCCGGGGCAGGAGCTAATCAGCCCCAGCATTTT. Filled out from reference TRBV18 and TRBJ1-5, the complete variable domain reads NAGVMQNPRHLVRRRGQEARLRCSPMKGHSHVYWYRQLPEEGLKFMVYLQKENIIDESGMPKERFSAEFPKEGPSILRIQQVVRGDSAAYFCASSPGAGANQPQHFGDGTRLSIL.

J is TRBJ1-1 and V is TRBV12-3 or TRBV12-4; no clear D. Trimming removed 3 bases at V and 2 bases at J, with 4 bases between. The CDR3 is 12 amino acids. For the CDR3, the DNA is TGTGCCAGCAGTTTGGATAACACTGAAGCTTTCTTT. Protein: CASSLDNTEAFF.

This clone was seen only a few times. The V gene is TRBV28, the J gene TRBJ1-6, with 8 nucleotides matching TRBD1. In germline, CDR1 is MDHEN, CDR2 SYDVKM. The CDR3 contains 14 residues. With V trimmed by 6 bases and J by 9 bases, 7 bases remained unmatched. In nucleotides, the CDR3 is TGTGCCAGCAGGGCAGGGGGCGGTGCTTCACCCCTCCACTTT. It encodes CASRAGGGASPLHF.

The chain links TRBV20-1 to TRBJ1-4; 8 positions agree with TRBD1. The CDR3 sequence is 15 residues long. The V and J ends lost 5 bases and 3 bases, in that order; junction bases with no gene match: 8. CDR1 DFQATT and CDR2 SNEGSKA come from the germline V gene (reference sequence). For the CDR3, the DNA is TGCAGTGCTGGTGACAGGGGATCACCTAATGAAAAACTGTTTTTT. Translated, it gives CSAGDRGSPNEKLFF.

This chain connects TRBV28 to TRBJ1-1, with D maybe TRBD1 (5 bases). Per the germline V gene, CDR1 is MDHEN and CDR2 is SYDVKM. The V gene lost 3 bases and the J gene lost 1 base, with 12 bases spanning the gap. There are 15 residues in the CDR3. The CDR3 sequence is CASSLGRGTNTEAFF. The CDR3 DNA is TGTGCCAGCAGTTTGGGGCGGGGGACGAACACTGAAGCTTTCTTT.

The rearrangement links TRBV5-4 to TRBJ1-1; the match to TRBD1 covers 8 bases. V shed 4 bases and J 4 bases; nucleotides not matched to a gene: 12. The CDR3 sequence is 16 residues long. The germline gives CDR1 SGHNT, CDR2 YYREEE (reference sequence). The CDR3 sequence is CASSPIPGGAGTEAFF. The CDR3 coding sequence is TGTGCCAGCAGCCCGATACCAGGGGGCGCGGGCACTGAAGCTTTCTTT.

The chain joins TRBV6-1 to TRBJ2-1; 9 bases are a match to TRBD1. V was clipped by 2 bases and J by 11 bases; unmatched bases: 10. The CDR3 covers 15 residues. CDR1 is MNHNS, CDR2 SASEGT, per germline. CDR3 in DNA: TGTGCCAGCAGTGAACCCACAGGGGGCCATGCTCAGCAGTTCTTC. Protein product: CASSEPTGGHAQQFF.

The rearrangement links TRBV28 to TRBJ1-1; no definite D call. The germline V and J ends were trimmed by 11 bases and 10 bases, with 17 bases remaining between them. Germline V gene sequence: CDR1 MDHEN, CDR2 SYDVKM. This CDR3 is 11 amino acids long. The CDR3 nucleotides are TGTGCCCACGGAAACCAATTCGGAGCTTTCTTT. This gives the protein CAHGNQFGAFF.

The gene calls are TRBV24-1 and TRBJ1-4; 7 bases match TRBD1. V trimming: 3 bases; J trimming: 5 bases; junction bases outside the gene matches: 8. CDR1 is KGHDR, CDR2 SFDVKD, per germline. The CDR3 length is 16 residues. The DNA of the CDR3 is TGTGCCACCAGTGATCCCAAGGGGGGACAGAATGAAAAACTGTTTTTT. This translates into CATSDPKGGQNEKLFF.

The gene calls are TRBV11-2 and TRBJ1-3; D is undetermined. Trimming took off 2 bases at V and 4 bases at J, with 3 bases between the two ends. CDR3 length equals 12 residues. In germline, CDR1 is SGHAT, CDR2 FQNNGV. CDR3 coding DNA: TGTGCCAGCAGCTTATCCGGAAACACCATATATTTT. Translating gives CASSLSGNTIYF.

By share, this clone counts as medium-sized. The CDR3 here is CASSLGFGDGYTF. The CDR3 coding sequence is TGTGCCAGCAGTTTAGGGTTTGGAGATGGCTACACCTTC. This chain joins TRBV12-3 or TRBV12-4 and TRBJ1-2; D not resolved. The CDR3 spans 13 residues. Between the trimmed V and J ends, which lost 1 base and 6 bases, there was a span of 9 bases.

This chain connects TRBV10-1 to TRBJ1-3, with TRBD1 matching over 8 bases. The CDR3 totals 15 residues. With 8 bases clipped from V and 9 bases from J, the junction kept 15 bases outside the gene matches. Germline V gene sequence: CDR1 WNHNN, CDR2 SYGVQD (reference sequence). The CDR3 loop is CASAGQGIGKPTIYF. As DNA, the CDR3 is TGCGCCAGCGCCGGACAGGGCATCGGGAAACCCACCATATATTTT.

Only a few counts were recorded for this clone. This chain links TRBV14 with TRBJ1-2, with D perhaps TRBD1 (5 bases). The CDR3 consists of 14 residues. Germline lookup yields CDR1 SGHDN and CDR2 FVKESK. Trimming took 1 base from V and 5 from J, leaving 11 bases between them. As DNA, the CDR3 is TGTGCCAGCAGCCAAGTGGACAAGGAGTATGGCTACACCTTC. Its translation: CASSQVDKEYGYTF.

The chain employs TRBV11-2 and TRBJ1-4; D is unclear. Trimming stripped 1 base from V and 7 bases from J, with 7 bases between. The CDR3 extends over 13 amino acids. The germline V gene encodes CDR1 SGHAT and CDR2 FQNNGV. The CDR3 nucleotides are TGTGCCAGCAGCTTAGCGGGTTCTGAAAAACTGTTTTTT. This gives the protein CASSLAGSEKLFF.

The CDR3 sequence is CSASAGANQPQHF. The CDR3 DNA reads as TGCAGTGCTAGTGCGGGGGCCAATCAGCCCCAGCATTTT. The chain employs TRBV20-1 and TRBJ1-5, with D maybe TRBD1 (6 bases). This CDR3 comprises 13 residues. V dropped 3 bases and J dropped 3 bases, with 9 bases sitting between them. The germline gives CDR1 DFQATT, CDR2 SNEGSKA (reference sequence).

The chain carries TRBV6-5 and TRBJ1-2; D gene uncertain. Germline assignment: CDR1 MNHEY and CDR2 SVGAGI. Between the trimmed V and J ends, which lost 5 bases and 2 bases, there was a span of 12 bases. The CDR3 has 14 residues. Here the CDR3 reads CASSKDGSNYGYTF. CDR3 in DNA: TGTGCCAGCAGTAAGGACGGCTCGAACTATGGCTACACCTTC.

The chain is built from TRBV10-3 and TRBJ2-7; D ambiguous. This CDR3 comprises 11 residues. The germline V gene encodes CDR1 ENHRY and CDR2 SYGVKD. Deletions cut 3 bases from V and 3 bases from J, with 3 bases between. CDR3 coding DNA: TGTGCCATCAGTGAATACTACGAGCAGTACTTC. It is translated as CAISEYYEQYF.

The chain uses TRBV28 and TRBJ2-4; D ambiguous. Trimming removed 4 bases from V and 7 bases from J, with 14 bases in between. Per germline, CDR1 MDHEN and CDR2 SYDVKM. This CDR3 has 14 amino acids. CDR3 region: CASSYGPPANIQYF. CDR3 coding DNA: TGTGCCAGCAGTTACGGGCCCCCGGCGAACATTCAGTACTTC.

The rearrangement joins TRBV30 to TRBJ1-2; TRBD1 is a possible D gene (6 bases). There are 12 residues in the CDR3. CDR1 is GTSNPN and CDR2 is SVGIG in the germline V gene (reference sequence). V was shortened by 2 bases and J by 4 bases, with 8 bases between the two germline ends. The CDR3 loop reads CAWSTGSYGYTF. The CDR3 DNA reads TGTGCCTGGAGTACAGGGTCCTATGGCTACACCTTC.

V usage is TRBV25-1 and J usage is TRBJ2-1; D could derive from TRBD1 or TRBD2 (5 bases each). Trimming removed 3 bases from V and 8 bases from J, with 8 bases in between. CDR1 MGHDK and CDR2 SYGVNS come from the germline V gene. The CDR3 has 12 amino acids. This CDR3 reads CASSDWGYEQFF. The CDR3, as DNA: TGTGCCAGCAGTGATTGGGGGTATGAGCAGTTCTTC.

J is TRBJ2-7 and V is TRBV6-4, with D uncertain. This CDR3 spans 13 amino acids. V was clipped by 4 bases and J by 4 bases, with 11 bases between them. CDR1 MRHNA and CDR2 SNTAGT come from the germline V gene. In DNA, the CDR3 is TGTGCCAGCAGTGGGGCAGACACTTACGAGCAGTACTTC. This encodes CASSGADTYEQYF.